This is a list of T cell receptor beta chains from one sample in a study of regulatory T cells in long-lasting Graves disease. TCRdb passed the multiplex PCR reads through MiXCR, listing each CDR3 protein once. Here the sample spans 350,000 to 500,000 distinct CDR3 sequences, about 17% being singletons. This sample was shared with a second study, whose subject was T cells in Graves' hyperthyroidism and ophthalmopathy.

The material was peripheral blood mononuclear cells (PBMCs), obtained at new diagnosis, from a patient treated with antithyroid drugs. These receptors all stem from a young woman with Graves disease. CDR3s include the opening cysteine and the closing phenylalanine or tryptophan. D genes are given only for firm matches. Expanded clones get a size class; other rows say once, few or many, or leave the size out.

>TRBV6-5|NA|NA|TRBJ2-3
CASSYPAEDTQYF
TGTGCCAGCAGTTACCCTGCCGAGGATACGCAGTATTTT
>TRBV18|few|NA|TRBJ2-5
CASSPPLLAPDETQYF
TGTGCCAGCTCACCACCGCTCCTAGCGCCGGATGAGACCCAGTACTTC
>TRBV25-1|few|TRBD1|TRBJ2-7
CASIGQGSPYEQYF
TGTGCCAGCATCGGACAGGGGTCCCCCTACGAGCAGTACTTC
>TRBV27|NA|NA|TRBJ1-1
CASSPLNGGFTEAFF
TGTGCCAGCAGTCCCCTCAACGGGGGATTCACTGAAGCTTTCTTT
>TRBV20-1|many|TRBD2|TRBJ2-3
CSARREGDTQYF
TGCAGTGCTAGGCGGGAGGGAGATACGCAGTATTTT
>TRBV30|few|NA|TRBJ2-3
CAWTWGGHAQNTDTQYF
TGTGCCTGGACTTGGGGCGGGCACGCTCAAAACACAGATACGCAGTATTTT
>TRBV5-1|few|NA|TRBJ2-1
CASSPRSAAVRSYNEQFF
TGCGCCAGCAGCCCCCGCTCAGCGGCCGTGAGGTCCTACAATGAGCAGTTCTTC
>TRBV7-3|NA|NA|TRBJ2-1
CASSLKAGRYNEQFF
TGTGCCAGCAGCTTAAAGGCGGGAAGGTACAATGAGCAGTTCTTC
>TRBV12-3/TRBV12-4|many|NA|TRBJ2-7
CASSLVAGTASYEQYF
TGTGCCAGCAGTTTAGTTGCCGGGACGGCCTCCTACGAGCAGTACTTC
>TRBV30|many|TRBD2|TRBJ2-1
CAWNLGGPNNEQFF
TGTGCCTGGAATCTGGGAGGGCCTAACAATGAGCAGTTCTTC
>TRBV29-1|many|NA|TRBJ2-5
CSVDLVETQYF
TGCAGCGTTGATTTGGTAGAGACCCAGTACTTC